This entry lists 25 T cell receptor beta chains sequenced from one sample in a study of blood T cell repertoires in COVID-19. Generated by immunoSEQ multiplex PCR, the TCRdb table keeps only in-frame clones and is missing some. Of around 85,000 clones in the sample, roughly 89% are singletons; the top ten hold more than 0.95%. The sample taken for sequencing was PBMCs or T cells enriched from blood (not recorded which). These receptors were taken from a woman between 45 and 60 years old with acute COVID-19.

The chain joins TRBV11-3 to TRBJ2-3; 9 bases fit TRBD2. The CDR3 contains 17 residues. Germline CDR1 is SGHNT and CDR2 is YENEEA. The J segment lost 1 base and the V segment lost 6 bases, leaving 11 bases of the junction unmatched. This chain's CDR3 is CASRKVAGVVGTDTQYF. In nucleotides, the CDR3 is TGTGCCAGCAGGAAGGTAGCGGGAGTTGTAGGCACAGATACGCAGTATTTT.

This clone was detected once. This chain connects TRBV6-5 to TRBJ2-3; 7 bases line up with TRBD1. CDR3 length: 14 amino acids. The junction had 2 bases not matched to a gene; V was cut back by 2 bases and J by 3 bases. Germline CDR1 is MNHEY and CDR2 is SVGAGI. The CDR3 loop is CASSYGTVTDTQYF. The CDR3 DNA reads TGTGCCAGCAGTTACGGGACAGTAACAGATACGCAGTATTTT.

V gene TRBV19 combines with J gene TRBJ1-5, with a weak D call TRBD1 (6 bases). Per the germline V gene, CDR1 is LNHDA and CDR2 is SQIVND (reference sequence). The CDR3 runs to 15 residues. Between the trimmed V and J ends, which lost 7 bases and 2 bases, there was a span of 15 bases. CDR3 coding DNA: TGTGCCAGTATGAGGGTCAGGGGAGGCAATCAGCCCCAGCATTTT. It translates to CASMRVRGGNQPQHF.

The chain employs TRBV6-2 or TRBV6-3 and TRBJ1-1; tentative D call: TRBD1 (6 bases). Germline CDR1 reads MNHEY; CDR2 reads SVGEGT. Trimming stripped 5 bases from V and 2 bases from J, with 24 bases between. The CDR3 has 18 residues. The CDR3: CASSVPGTYPKLNTEAFF. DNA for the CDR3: TGTGCCAGCAGTGTGCCCGGGACATATCCTAAATTAAACACTGAAGCTTTCTTT.

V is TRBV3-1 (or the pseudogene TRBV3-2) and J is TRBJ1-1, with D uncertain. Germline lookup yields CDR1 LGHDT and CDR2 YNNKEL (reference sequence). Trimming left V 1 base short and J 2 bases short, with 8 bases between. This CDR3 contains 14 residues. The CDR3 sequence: CASSQVSVNTEAFF. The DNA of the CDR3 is TGTGCCAGCAGCCAAGTTTCCGTTAACACTGAAGCTTTCTTT.

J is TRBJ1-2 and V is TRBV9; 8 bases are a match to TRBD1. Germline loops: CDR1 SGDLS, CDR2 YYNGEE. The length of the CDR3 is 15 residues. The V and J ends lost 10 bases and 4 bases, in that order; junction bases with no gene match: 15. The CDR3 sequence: CAAQKPGGAGYGYTF. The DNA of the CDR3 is TGTGCCGCCCAAAAGCCAGGGGGCGCGGGCTATGGCTACACCTTC.

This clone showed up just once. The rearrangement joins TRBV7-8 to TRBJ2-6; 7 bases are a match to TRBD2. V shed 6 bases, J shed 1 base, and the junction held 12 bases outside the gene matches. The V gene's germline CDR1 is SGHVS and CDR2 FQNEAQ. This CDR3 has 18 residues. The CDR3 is CASRRGLAERSGANVLTF. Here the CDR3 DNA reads TGTGCCAGCAGAAGAGGGCTAGCGGAGAGGTCTGGGGCCAACGTCCTGACTTTC.

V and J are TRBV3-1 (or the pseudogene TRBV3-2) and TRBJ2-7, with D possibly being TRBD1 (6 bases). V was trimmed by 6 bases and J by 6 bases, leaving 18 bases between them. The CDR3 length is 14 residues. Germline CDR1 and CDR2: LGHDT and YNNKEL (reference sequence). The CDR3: CASRIGCIRGEQYF. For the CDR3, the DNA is TGTGCCAGCAGGATAGGATGTATCAGGGGCGAGCAGTACTTC.

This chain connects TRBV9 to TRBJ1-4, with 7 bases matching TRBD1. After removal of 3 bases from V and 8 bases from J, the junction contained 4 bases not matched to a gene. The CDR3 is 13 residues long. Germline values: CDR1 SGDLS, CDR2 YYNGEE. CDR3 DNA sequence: TGTGCCAGCAGCGCCGGGACAGCGGAAAAACTGTTTTTT. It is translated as CASSAGTAEKLFF.

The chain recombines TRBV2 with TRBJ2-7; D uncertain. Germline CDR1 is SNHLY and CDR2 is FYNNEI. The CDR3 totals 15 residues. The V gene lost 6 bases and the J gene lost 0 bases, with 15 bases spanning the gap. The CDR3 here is CASSLRGGRSYEQYF. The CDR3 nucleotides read TGTGCCAGCAGCCTAAGAGGCGGTCGCTCCTACGAGCAGTACTTC.

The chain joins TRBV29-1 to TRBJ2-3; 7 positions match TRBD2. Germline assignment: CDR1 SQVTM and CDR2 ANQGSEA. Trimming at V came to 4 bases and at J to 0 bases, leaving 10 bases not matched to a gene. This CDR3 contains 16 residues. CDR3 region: CSVVDSGRWSTDTQYF. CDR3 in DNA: TGCAGCGTTGTGGATAGCGGGCGGTGGAGCACAGATACGCAGTATTTT.

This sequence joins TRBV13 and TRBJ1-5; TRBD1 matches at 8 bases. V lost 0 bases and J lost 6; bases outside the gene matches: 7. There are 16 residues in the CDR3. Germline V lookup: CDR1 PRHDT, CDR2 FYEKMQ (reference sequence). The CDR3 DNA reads TGTGCCAGCAGCTTAGGGGCCAGGGGGCGCGGTCAGCCCCAGCATTTT. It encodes CASSLGARGRGQPQHF.

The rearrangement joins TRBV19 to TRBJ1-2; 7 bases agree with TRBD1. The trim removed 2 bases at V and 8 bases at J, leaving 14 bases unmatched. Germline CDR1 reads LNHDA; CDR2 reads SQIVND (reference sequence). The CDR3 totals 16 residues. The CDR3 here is CASSISIIGGTDGYTF. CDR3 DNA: TGTGCCAGTAGTATAAGTATCATAGGGGGCACGGACGGCTACACCTTC.

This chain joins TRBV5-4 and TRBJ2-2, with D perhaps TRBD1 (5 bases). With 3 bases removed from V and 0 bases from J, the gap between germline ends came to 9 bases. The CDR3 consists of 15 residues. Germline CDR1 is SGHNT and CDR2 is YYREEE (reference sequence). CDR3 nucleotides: TGTGCCAGCAGCTCTCGACAGTCGAACACCGGGGAGCTGTTTTTT. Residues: CASSSRQSNTGELFF.

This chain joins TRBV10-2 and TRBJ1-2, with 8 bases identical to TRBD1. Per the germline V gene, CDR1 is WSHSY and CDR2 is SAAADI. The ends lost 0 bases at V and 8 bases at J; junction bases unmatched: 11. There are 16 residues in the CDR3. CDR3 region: CASSESIQGAGNGYTF. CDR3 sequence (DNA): TGCGCCAGCAGTGAGTCGATCCAGGGGGCGGGCAACGGCTACACCTTC.

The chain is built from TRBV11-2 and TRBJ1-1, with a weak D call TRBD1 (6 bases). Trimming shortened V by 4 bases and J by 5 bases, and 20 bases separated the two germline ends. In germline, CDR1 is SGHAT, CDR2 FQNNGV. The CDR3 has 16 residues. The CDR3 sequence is CASSWGRGVVRTEAFF. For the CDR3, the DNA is TGTGCCAGCAGCTGGGGCAGGGGAGTTGTGAGAACTGAAGCTTTCTTT.

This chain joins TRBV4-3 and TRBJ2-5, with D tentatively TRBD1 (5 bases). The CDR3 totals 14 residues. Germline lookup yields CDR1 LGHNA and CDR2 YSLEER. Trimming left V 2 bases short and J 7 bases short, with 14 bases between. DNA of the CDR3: TGCGCCAGCAGCCAAAATCCCGGGCAGGGGACCCAGTACTTC. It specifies CASSQNPGQGTQYF.

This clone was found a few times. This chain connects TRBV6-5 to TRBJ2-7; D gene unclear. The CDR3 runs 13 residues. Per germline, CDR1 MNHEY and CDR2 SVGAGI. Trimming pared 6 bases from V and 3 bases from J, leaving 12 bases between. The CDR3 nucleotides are TGTGCCAGCAGCTCATCAGGTGGCTACGAGCAGTACTTC. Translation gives CASSSSGGYEQYF.

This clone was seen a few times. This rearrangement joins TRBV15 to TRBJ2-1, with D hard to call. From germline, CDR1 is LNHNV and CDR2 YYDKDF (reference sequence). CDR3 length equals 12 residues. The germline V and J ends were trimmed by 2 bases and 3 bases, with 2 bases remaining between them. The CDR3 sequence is CATSRLYNEQFF. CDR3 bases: TGTGCCACCAGCAGACTCTACAATGAGCAGTTCTTC. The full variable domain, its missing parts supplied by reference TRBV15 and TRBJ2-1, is DAMVIQNPRYQVTQFGKPVTLSCSQTLNHNVMYWYQQKSSQAPKLLFHYYDKDFNNEADTPDNFQSRRPNTSFCFLDIRSPGLGDTAMYLCATSRLYNEQFFGPGTRLTVL.

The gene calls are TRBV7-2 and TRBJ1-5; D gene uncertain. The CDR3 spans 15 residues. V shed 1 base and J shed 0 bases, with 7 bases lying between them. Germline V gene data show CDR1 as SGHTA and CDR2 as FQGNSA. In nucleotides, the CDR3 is TGTGCCAGCAGCTTAGTTCCAAATAGCAATCAGCCCCAGCATTTT. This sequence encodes CASSLVPNSNQPQHF.

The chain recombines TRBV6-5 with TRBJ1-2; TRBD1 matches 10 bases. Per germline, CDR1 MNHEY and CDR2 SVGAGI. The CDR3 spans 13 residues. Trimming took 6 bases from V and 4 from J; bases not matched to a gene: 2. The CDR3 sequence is CASRDRGFYGYTF. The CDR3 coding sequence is TGTGCCAGCAGGGACAGGGGGTTCTATGGCTACACCTTC.

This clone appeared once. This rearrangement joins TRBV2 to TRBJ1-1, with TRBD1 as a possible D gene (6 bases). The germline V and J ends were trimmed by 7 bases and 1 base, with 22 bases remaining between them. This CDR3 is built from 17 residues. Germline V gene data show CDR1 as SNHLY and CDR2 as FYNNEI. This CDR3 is CASTLGHTGSGNTEAFF. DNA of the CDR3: TGTGCCAGCACTTTGGGGCACACAGGGAGCGGGAACACTGAAGCTTTCTTT.

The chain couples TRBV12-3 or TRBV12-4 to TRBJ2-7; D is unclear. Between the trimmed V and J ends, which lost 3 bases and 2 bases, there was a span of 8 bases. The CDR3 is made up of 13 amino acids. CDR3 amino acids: CASSFYGAYEQYF. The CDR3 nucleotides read TGTGCCAGCAGTTTTTACGGTGCCTACGAGCAGTACTTC.

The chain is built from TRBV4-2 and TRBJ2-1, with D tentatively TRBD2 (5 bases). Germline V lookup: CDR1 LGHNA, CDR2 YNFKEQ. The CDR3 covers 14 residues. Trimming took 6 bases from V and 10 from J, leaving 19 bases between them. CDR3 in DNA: TGTGCCAGCAGACCCCAGGCATCACGAGGGGAGCAGTTCTTC. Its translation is CASRPQASRGEQFF.

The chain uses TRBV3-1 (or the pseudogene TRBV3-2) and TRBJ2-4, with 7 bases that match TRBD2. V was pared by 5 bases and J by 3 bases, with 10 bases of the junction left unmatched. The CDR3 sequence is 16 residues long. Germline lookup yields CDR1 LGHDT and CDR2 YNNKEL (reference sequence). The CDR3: CASSFGLDPGKNIQYF. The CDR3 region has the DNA TGTGCCAGCAGCTTCGGACTAGATCCTGGCAAAAACATTCAGTACTTC.